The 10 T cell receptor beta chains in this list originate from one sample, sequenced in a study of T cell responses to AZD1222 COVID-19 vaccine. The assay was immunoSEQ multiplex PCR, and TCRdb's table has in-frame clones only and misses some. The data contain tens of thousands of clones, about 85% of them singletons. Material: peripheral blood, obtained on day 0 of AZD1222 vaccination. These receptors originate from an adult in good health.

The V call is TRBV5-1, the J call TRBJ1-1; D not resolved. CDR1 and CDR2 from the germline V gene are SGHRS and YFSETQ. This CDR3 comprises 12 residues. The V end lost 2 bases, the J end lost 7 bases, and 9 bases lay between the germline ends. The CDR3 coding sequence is TGCGCCAGCAGCTTCGAGGGAGGTGAAGCTTTCTTT. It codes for CASSFEGGEAFF.

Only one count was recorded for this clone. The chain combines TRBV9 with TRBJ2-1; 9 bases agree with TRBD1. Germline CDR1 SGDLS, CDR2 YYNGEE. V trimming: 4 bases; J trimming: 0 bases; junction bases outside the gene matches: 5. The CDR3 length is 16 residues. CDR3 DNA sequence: TGTGCCAGCAGCCGGACAGGGGAAAACTCCTACAATGAGCAGTTCTTC. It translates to CASSRTGENSYNEQFF.

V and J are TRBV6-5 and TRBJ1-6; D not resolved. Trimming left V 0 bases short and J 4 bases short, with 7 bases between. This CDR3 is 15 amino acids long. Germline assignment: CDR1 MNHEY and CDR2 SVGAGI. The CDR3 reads CASSYSRRYNSPLHF. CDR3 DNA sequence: TGTGCCAGCAGTTACTCTAGGCGATATAATTCACCCCTCCACTTT.

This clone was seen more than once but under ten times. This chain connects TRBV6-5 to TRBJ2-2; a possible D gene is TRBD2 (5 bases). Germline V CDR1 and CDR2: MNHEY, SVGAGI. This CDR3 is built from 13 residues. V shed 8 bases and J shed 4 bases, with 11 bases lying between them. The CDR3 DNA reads TGTGCCAGCCGGACTGAAACCACCGGGGAGCTGTTTTTT. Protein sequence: CASRTETTGELFF.

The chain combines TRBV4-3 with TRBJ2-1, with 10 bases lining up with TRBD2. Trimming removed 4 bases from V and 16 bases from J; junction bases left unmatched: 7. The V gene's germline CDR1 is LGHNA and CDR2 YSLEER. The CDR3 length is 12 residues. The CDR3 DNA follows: TGCGCCAGCAGCCCCGCGAGCGGGAGGGTTTTCTTC. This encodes CASSPASGRVFF.

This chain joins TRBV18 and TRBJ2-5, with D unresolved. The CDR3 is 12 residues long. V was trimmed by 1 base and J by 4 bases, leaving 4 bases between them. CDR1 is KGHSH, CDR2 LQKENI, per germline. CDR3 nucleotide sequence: TGTGCCAGCTCACCACAAGCAGAGACCCAGTACTTC. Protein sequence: CASSPQAETQYF. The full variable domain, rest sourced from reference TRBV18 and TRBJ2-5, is NAGVMQNPRHLVRRRGQEARLRCSPMKGHSHVYWYRQLPEEGLKFMVYLQKENIIDESGMPKERFSAEFPKEGPSILRIQQVVRGDSAAYFCASSPQAETQYFGPGTRLLVL.

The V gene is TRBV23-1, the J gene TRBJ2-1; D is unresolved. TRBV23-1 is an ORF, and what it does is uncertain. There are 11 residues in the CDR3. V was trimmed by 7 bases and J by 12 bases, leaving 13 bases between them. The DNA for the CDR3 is TGCGCCAGCAATGTTGCGCCAACGCAGTTCTTC. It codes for CASNVAPTQFF.

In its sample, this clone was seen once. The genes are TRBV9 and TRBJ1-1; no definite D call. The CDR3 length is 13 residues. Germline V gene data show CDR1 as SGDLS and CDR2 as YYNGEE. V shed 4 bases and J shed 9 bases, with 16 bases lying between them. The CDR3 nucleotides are TGTGCCAGCAGCTCCGTCTCAAACCCTCAAGCTTTCTTT. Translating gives CASSSVSNPQAFF.

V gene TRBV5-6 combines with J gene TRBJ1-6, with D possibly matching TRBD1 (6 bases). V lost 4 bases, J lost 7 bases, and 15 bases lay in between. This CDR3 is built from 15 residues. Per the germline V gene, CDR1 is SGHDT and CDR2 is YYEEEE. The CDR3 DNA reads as TGTGCCAGCAGCCCGGAGACAGGCTTAAATTCACCCCTCCACTTT. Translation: CASSPETGLNSPLHF.

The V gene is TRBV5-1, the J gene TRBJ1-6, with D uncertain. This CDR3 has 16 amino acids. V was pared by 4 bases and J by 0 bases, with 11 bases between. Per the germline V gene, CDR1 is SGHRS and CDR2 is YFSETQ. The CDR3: CASSTQESSYNSPLHF. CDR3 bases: TGCGCCAGCAGCACCCAGGAGAGCTCCTATAATTCACCCCTCCACTTT.